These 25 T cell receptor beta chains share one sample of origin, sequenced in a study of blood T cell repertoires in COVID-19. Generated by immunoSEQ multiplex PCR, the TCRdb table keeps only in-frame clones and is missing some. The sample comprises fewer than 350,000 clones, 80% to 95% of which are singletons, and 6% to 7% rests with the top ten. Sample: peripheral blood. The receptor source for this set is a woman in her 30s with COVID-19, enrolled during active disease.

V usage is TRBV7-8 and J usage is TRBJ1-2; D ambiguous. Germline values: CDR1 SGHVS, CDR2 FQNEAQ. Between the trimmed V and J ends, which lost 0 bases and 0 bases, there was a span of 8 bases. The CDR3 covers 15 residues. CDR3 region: CASSLAYTPNYGYTF. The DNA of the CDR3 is TGTGCCAGCAGCTTAGCTTACACCCCTAACTATGGCTACACCTTC.

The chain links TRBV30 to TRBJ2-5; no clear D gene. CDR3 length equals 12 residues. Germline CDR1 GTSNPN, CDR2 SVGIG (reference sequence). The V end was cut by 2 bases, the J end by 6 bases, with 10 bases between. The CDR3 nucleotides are TGTGCCTGGAGTTCAGGCTTTAAGACCCAGTACTTC. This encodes CAWSSGFKTQYF.

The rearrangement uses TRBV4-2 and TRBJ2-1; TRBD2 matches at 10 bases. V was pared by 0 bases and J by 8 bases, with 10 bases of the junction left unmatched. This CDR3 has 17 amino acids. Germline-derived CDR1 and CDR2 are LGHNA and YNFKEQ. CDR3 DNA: TGTGCCAGCAGCCAAGAGGGGAGCGGGAGGGCCGGGGATGAGCAGTTCTTC. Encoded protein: CASSQEGSGRAGDEQFF.

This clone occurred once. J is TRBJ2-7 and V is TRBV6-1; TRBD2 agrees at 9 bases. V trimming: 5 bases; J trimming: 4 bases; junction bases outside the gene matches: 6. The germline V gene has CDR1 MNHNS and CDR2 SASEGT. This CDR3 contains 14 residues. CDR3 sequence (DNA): TGTGCCAGCAGTTATAGCGGGAGCCAATACGAGCAGTACTTC. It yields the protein CASSYSGSQYEQYF.

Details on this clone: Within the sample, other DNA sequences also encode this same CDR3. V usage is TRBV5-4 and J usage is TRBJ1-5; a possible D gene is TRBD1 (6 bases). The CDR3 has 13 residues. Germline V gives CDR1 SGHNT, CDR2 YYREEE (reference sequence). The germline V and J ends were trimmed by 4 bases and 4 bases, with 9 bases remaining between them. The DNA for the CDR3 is TGTGCCAGCAGCCTTGGACAGAATCAGCCCCAGCATTTT. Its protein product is CASSLGQNQPQHF.

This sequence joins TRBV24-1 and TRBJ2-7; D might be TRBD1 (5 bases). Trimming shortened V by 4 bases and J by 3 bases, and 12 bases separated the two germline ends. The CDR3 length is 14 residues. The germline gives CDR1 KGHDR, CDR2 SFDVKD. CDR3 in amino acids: CATSDPGNSYEQYF. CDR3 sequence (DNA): TGTGCCACCAGTGACCCAGGGAATAGCTACGAGCAGTACTTC.

CDR3 in amino acids: CASSYSTESPLHF. The CDR3, as DNA: TGTGCCAGCAGTTACTCAACAGAATCACCCCTCCACTTT. The chain is built from TRBV6-6 and TRBJ1-6; D ambiguous. Per the germline V gene, CDR1 is MNHNY and CDR2 is SVGAGI (reference sequence). V was pared by 0 bases and J by 10 bases, with 7 bases between. This CDR3 has 13 amino acids.

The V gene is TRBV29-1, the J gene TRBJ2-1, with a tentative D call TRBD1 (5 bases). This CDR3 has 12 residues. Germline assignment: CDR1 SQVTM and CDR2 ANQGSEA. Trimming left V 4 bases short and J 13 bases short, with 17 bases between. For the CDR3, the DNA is TGCAGCGTTGTCATCAAGGGGATTGCACAGTTCTTC. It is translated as CSVVIKGIAQFF.

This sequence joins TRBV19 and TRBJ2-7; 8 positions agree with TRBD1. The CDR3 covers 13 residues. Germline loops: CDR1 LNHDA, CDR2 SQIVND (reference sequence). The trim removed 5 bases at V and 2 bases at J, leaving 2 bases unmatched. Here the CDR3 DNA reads TGTGCCAGTAGTTGGGACAGGACCTACGAGCAGTACTTC. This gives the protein CASSWDRTYEQYF.

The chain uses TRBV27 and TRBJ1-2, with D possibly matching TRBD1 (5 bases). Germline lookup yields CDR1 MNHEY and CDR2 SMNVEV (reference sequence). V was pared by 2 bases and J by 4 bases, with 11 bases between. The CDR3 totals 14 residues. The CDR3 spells CASSLAGLGYGYTF. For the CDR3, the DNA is TGTGCCAGCAGTTTAGCAGGGCTGGGCTATGGCTACACCTTC.

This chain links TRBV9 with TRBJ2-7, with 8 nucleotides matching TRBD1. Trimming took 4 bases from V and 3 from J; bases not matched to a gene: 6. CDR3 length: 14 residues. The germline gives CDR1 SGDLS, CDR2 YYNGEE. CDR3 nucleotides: TGTGCCAGCAGCCCTGACAGGGGCGACTACGAGCAGTACTTC. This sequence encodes CASSPDRGDYEQYF.

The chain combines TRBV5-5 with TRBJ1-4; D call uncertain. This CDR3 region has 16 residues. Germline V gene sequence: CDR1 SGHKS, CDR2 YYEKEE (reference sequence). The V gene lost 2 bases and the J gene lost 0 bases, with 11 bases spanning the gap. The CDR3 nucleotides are TGTGCCAGCAGCTTACGCTATAGCGCAACTAATGAAAAACTGTTTTTT. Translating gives CASSLRYSATNEKLFF. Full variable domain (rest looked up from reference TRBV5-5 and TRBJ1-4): DAGVTQSPTHLIKTRGQQVTLRCSPISGHKSVSWYQQVLGQGPQFIFQYYEKEERGRGNFPDRFSARQFPNYSSELNVNALLLGDSALYLCASSLRYSATNEKLFFGSGTQLSVL.

The CDR3 sequence is CASSIEAVGQASNQPQHF. CDR3 DNA: TGTGCCAGTAGTATAGAAGCGGTTGGTCAGGCCAGCAATCAGCCCCAGCATTTT. The chain is built from TRBV19 and TRBJ1-5; the D is unclear. Trimming shortened V by 0 bases and J by 1 base, and 16 bases separated the two germline ends. The CDR3 has 18 residues. Germline assignment: CDR1 LNHDA and CDR2 SQIVND (reference sequence).

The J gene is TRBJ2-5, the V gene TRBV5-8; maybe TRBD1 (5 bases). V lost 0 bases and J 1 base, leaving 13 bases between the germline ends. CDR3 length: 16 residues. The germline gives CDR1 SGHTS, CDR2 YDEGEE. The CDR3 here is CASSLGQGPRQETQYF. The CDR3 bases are TGTGCCAGCAGCTTGGGGCAGGGCCCCCGCCAAGAGACCCAGTACTTC.

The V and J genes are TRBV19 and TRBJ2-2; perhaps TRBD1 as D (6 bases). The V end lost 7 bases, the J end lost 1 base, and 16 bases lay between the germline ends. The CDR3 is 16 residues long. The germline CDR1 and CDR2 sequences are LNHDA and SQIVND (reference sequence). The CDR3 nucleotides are TGTGCCAGTACCCCGCGAGACAGGCGGAACACCGGGGAGCTGTTTTTT. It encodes CASTPRDRRNTGELFF.

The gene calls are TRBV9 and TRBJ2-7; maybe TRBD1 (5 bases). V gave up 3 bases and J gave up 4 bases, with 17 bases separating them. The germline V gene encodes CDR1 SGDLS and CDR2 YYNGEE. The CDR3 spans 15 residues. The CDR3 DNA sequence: TGTGCCAGCAGCGCAACAGGTCGCGGTGGGTACGAGCAGTACTTC. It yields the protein CASSATGRGGYEQYF.

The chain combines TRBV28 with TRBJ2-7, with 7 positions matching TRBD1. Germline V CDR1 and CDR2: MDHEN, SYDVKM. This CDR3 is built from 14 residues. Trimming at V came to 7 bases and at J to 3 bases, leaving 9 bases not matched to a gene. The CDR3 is CASTPGQLYYEQYF. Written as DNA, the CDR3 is TGTGCCAGCACTCCGGGACAGCTTTACTACGAGCAGTACTTC.

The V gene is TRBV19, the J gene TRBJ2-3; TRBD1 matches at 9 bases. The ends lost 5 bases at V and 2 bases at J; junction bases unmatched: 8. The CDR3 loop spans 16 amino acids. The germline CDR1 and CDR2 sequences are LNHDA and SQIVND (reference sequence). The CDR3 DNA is TGTGCCAGTAGTCCCGGACAGGGGAGAATCACAGATACGCAGTATTTT. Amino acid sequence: CASSPGQGRITDTQYF.

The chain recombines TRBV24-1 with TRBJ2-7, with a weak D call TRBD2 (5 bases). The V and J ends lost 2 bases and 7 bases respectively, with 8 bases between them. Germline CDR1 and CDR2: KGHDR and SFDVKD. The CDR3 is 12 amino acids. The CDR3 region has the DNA TGTGCCACCAGTGATTCTCGGAGGGAGCAGTACTTC. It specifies CATSDSRREQYF.

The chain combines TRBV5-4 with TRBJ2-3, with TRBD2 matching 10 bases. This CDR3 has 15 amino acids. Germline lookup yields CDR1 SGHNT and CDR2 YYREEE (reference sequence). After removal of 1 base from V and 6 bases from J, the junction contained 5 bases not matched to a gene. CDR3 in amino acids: CASSLRLAGDDTQYF. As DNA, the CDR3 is TGTGCCAGCAGCTTGCGGCTAGCGGGAGATGATACGCAGTATTTT.

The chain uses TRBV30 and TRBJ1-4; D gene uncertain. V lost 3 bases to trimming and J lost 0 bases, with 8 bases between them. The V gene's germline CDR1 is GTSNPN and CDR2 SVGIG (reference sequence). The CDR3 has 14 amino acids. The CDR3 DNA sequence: TGTGCCTGGAGCCCGACTGCAACTAATGAAAAACTGTTTTTT. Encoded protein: CAWSPTATNEKLFF. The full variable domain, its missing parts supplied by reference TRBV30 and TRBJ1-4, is SQTIHQWPATLVQPVGSPLSLECTVEGTSNPNLYWYRQAAGRGLQLLFYSVGIGQISSEVPQNLSASRPQDRQFILSSKKLLLSDSGFYLCAWSPTATNEKLFFGSGTQLSVL.

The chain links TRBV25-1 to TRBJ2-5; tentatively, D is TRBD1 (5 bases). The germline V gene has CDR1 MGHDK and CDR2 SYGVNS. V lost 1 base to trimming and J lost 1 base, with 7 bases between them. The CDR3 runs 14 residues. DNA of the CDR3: TGTGCCAGCAGTGAATCGGACATCCAAGAGACCCAGTACTTC. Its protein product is CASSESDIQETQYF.

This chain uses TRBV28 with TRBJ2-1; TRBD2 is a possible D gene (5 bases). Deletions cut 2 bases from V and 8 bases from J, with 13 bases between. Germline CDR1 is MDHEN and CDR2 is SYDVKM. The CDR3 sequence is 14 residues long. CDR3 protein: CASSLSPPSHEQFF. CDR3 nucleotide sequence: TGTGCCAGCAGTTTAAGCCCACCTAGCCATGAGCAGTTCTTC.

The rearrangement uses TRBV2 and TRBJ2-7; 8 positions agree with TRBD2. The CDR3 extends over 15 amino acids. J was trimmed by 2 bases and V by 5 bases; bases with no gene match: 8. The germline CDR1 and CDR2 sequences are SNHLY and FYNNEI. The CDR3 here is CASSPGGESAYEQYF. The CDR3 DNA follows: TGTGCCAGCAGTCCCGGGGGGGAGTCGGCCTACGAGCAGTACTTC.

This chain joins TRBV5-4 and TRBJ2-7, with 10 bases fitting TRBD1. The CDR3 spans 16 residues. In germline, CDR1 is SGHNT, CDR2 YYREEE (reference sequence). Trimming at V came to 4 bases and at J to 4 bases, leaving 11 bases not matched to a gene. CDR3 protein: CASSPGQGVILYEQYF. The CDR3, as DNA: TGTGCCAGCAGCCCCGGACAGGGGGTGATTTTGTACGAGCAGTACTTC.